This entry is about one TCR beta chain. Antigen specificity is unknown. This CDR3 comprises 16 residues. Germline CDR1 KGHSH, CDR2 LQKENI. J gave up 2 bases and V 3 bases, and 6 bases lay outside the gene matches. This table comes from immunoSEQ multiplex PCR, and its TCRdb copy is limited to in-frame clones, with some not included. The profile shows around 720,000 clones, 60% to 75% of them singletons. The sample belongs to a study of shared clonotypes between healthy human individuals. Study overall: For every donor, three CD4 naive, three CD4 memory, two CD8 naive and one CD8 memory plates were used.

Study-wide findings and caveats: A handful of donors showed sharing of about 4.7% of naive CD4 clonotypes.

This rearrangement joins TRBV18 to TRBJ1-3, with 8 bases aligning to TRBD1. The TCR sequence derives from a woman in her twenties or thirties in good health. The specimen sequenced was memory CD4+ T cells sorted from blood. The subset is: CD45RA-negative fraction. In nucleotides, the CDR3 is TGTGCCAGCTCACCCACGACAGGGGTGGCTGGAAACACCATATATTTT. Encoded protein: CASSPTTGVAGNTIYF. The full variable domain, in which reference TRBV18 and TRBJ1-3 provide the parts outside the CDR3, is NAGVMQNPRHLVRRRGQEARLRCSPMKGHSHVYWYRQLPEEGLKFMVYLQKENIIDESGMPKERFSAEFPKEGPSILRIQQVVRGDSAAYFCASSPTTGVAGNTIYFGEGSWLTVV.